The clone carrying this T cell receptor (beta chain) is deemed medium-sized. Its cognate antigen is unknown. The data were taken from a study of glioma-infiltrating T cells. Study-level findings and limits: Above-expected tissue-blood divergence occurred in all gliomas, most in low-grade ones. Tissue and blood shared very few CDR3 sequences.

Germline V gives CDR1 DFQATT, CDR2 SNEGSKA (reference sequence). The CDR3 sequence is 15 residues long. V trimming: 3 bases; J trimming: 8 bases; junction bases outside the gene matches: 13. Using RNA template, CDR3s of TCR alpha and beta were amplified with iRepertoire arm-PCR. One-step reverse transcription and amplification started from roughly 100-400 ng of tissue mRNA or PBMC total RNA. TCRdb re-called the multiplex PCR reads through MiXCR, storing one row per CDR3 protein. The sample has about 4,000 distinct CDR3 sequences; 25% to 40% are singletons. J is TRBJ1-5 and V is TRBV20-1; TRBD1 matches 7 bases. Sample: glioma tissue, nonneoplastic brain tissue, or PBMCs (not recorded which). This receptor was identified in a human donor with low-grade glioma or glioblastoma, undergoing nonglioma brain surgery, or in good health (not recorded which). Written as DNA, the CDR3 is TGCAGTGCTAGTACCTCACAGGGGACAAGGGAGCCCCAGCATTTT. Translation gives CSASTSQGTREPQHF.